Described below is a single T cell receptor (beta chain) sequence and its context. What it binds is not known. Trimming pared 3 bases from V and 0 bases from J, leaving 8 bases between. This CDR3 has 14 amino acids. Germline V gene lookup returns CDR1 LNHDA and CDR2 SQIVND (reference sequence). Authors of the study amplified TCR beta CDR3 regions from RNA transcripts. The HTBI set primed first-round TCR CDR3 RT-PCR. TCRdb processed the multiplex PCR reads anew with MiXCR; each CDR3 protein has one entry. The sample lists roughly 570,000 distinct CDR3 sequences, approximately 44% occurring once. These data originate in a study of T cells in Graves' hyperthyroidism and ophthalmopathy. Findings and caveats of the study: Ophthalmopathy stood apart from stable hyperthyroidism in a 13 V-J model.

This sequence was found in an adult woman with Graves' disease, either hyperthyroidism or ophthalmopathy (not recorded which). The source material was peripheral blood or thyroid tissue (not recorded which). This rearrangement joins TRBV19 to TRBJ1-1; no definite D call. The CDR3 here is CASSIGGLNTEAFF. DNA for the CDR3: TGTGCCAGTAGTATTGGAGGTTTGAACACTGAAGCTTTCTTT.